These 5 T cell receptor beta chains were sequenced from one sample in a study of B cell selection in AIRE deficiency. Sorted regulatory T cells were CD4-positive, CD25-high and CD127-low or negative. The table came from immunoSEQ multiplex PCR; TCRdb's copy has only in-frame clones and leaves some out. Of approximately 24,000 clones listed, roughly 90% are singletons. The specimen sequenced was CD4+CD25+ Tregs sorted from PBMCs. These TCRs come from a human donor in good health.

This chain uses TRBV6-5 with TRBJ2-3; D not resolved. This CDR3 region has 12 residues. V was pared by 6 bases and J by 0 bases, with 4 bases between. Germline V gene lookup returns CDR1 MNHEY and CDR2 SVGAGI. As DNA, the CDR3 is TGTGCCAGCAGCCGAAGCACAGATACGCAGTATTTT. Protein: CASSRSTDTQYF.

This clone was seen a single time. This sequence joins TRBV6-1 and TRBJ2-7; tentatively, D is TRBD2 (7 bases). The CDR3 totals 14 residues. The ends were cut back, 4 bases at V and 5 bases at J, with 15 bases in the middle. Germline lookup yields CDR1 MNHNS and CDR2 SASEGT. CDR3: CASSGPGGTDEQYF. Written as DNA, the CDR3 is TGTGCCAGCAGTGGCCCGGGGGGCACGGACGAGCAGTACTTC.

The V gene is TRBV5-6, the J gene TRBJ1-4, with D possibly being TRBD1 (5 bases). Germline V gene lookup returns CDR1 SGHDT and CDR2 YYEEEE. Trimming left V 4 bases short and J 5 bases short, with 15 bases between. This CDR3 is built from 15 residues. The CDR3 region is CASSIDREWNEKLFF. The CDR3 DNA reads TGTGCCAGCAGCATAGACAGAGAGTGGAATGAAAAACTGTTTTTT.

This rearrangement joins TRBV2 to TRBJ2-2; the D is unclear. Germline V gives CDR1 SNHLY, CDR2 FYNNEI. CDR3 length: 12 amino acids. The V end lost 8 bases, the J end lost 1 base, and 5 bases lay between the germline ends. The CDR3 DNA reads TGTGCCAGCCGCAAGAACACCGGGGAGCTGTTTTTT. The encoded protein is CASRKNTGELFF.

The count of this clone is one. V is TRBV23-1 and J is TRBJ1-1, with D maybe TRBD1 (5 bases). TRBV23-1 is treated as an ORF (open reading frame) with a function not yet certain. V lost 5 bases and J lost 0, with 13 bases in between. The CDR3 contains 15 residues. As DNA, the CDR3 is TGCGCCAGCAGTGGAGGGGCCCAGATGAACACTGAAGCTTTCTTT. Amino acid sequence: CASSGGAQMNTEAFF.